This T cell receptor beta chain originates from a study of human T cells and chemical hapten exposure. TCRdb used MiXCR to reprocess the RACE reads, holding one entry per CDR3 protein. Of tens of thousands of distinct CDR3 sequences in the sample, approximately 12% are singletons; the top ten hold about 4%. This sample's time point: patch test 1, 2 weeks after DPC sensitization. Treatment of the sample: therapeutic diphenylcyclopropenone sensitization with weekly scalp DPC. In its sample, this clonotype was seen a few times. Its antigen remains unknown. Whole-study results and caveats: Versus controls, expanded TCRs had significantly more large CDR3 similarity clusters.

Source: whole blood, taken in connection with sensitization to the hapten diphenylcyclopropenone (DPC). The receptor was derived from a woman aged 60-70 years with alopecia areata. Some clones in this sample may be carry-over from other donors' samples.

DNA for the CDR3: TGCAGTGCTAGCAGACTCAATCAGCCCCAGCATTTT. Encoded protein: CSASRLNQPQHF. The chain employs TRBV20-1 and TRBJ1-5; D is unresolved. CDR3 length: 12 residues. Germline V gene sequence: CDR1 DFQATT, CDR2 SNEGSKA (reference sequence). V shed 3 bases and J shed 3 bases, with 6 bases lying between them.